Following are 20 T cell receptor beta chains from one sample sequenced in a study of shared clonotypes between healthy human individuals. Naive CD8 cells lacked CD45RO, underwent positive selection for CCR7 and left out terminally differentiated effector memory CD45RA+ cells. The assay was immunoSEQ multiplex PCR, and TCRdb's table has in-frame clones only and misses some. The data contain some 2 million clones, just under 95% of them singletons. Sequences were obtained from naive CD8+ T cells sorted from blood. These receptors were taken from a man between 18 and 35 years old in good health.

This chain connects TRBV30 to TRBJ1-5; D not certain. The length of the CDR3 is 15 residues. V dropped 0 bases and J dropped 3 bases, with 12 bases sitting between them. Germline V gene data show CDR1 as GTSNPN and CDR2 as SVGIG (reference sequence). The CDR3 DNA follows: TGTGCCTGGAGTGTCCCCGGGGTCTCCAATCAGCCCCAGCATTTT. Amino acid sequence: CAWSVPGVSNQPQHF.

Concerning this clone: The sample holds other DNA sequences that translate to the same CDR3. The chain employs TRBV28 and TRBJ2-2, with 8 positions matching TRBD2. The V segment lost 5 bases and the J segment 5 bases; nucleotides outside the gene matches: 4. This CDR3 contains 14 residues. Germline V gene data show CDR1 as MDHEN and CDR2 as SYDVKM. As DNA, the CDR3 is TGTGCCAGCAGTCCGCCGGGGGGGACCGGGGAGCTGTTTTTT. It encodes CASSPPGGTGELFF.

J is TRBJ2-5 and V is TRBV7-6; 10 nucleotides agree with TRBD2. CDR1 is SGHVS, CDR2 FNYEAQ, per germline. The ends lost 4 bases at V and 3 bases at J; junction bases unmatched: 8. The CDR3 has 16 residues. CDR3 residues: CASSSSSGGWEETQYF. Written as DNA, the CDR3 is TGTGCCAGCAGCTCCTCTAGCGGGGGATGGGAAGAGACCCAGTACTTC. Full variable domain (missing parts from reference TRBV7-6 and TRBJ2-5): GAGVSQSPRYKVTKRGQDVALRCDPISGHVSLYWYRQALGQGPEFLTYFNYEAQQDKSGLPNDRFSAERPEGSISTLTIQRTEQRDSAMYRCASSSSSGGWEETQYFGPGTRLLVL.

In regard to this clone: The sample holds other DNA sequences that translate to the same CDR3. The rearrangement uses TRBV5-4 and TRBJ2-3; D remains unclear. Trimming took 2 bases from V and 1 from J, leaving 8 bases between them. The germline V gene encodes CDR1 SGHNT and CDR2 YYREEE (reference sequence). The CDR3 sequence is 14 residues long. DNA of the CDR3: TGTGCCAGCAGCTTCTATGGGGGCACAGATACGCAGTATTTT. The encoded protein is CASSFYGGTDTQYF.

V is TRBV9 and J is TRBJ2-2, with 7 bases matching TRBD2. Germline CDR1 reads SGDLS; CDR2 reads YYNGEE. The CDR3 length is 15 residues. V was pared by 0 bases and J by 4 bases, with 3 bases of the junction left unmatched. CDR3 sequence (DNA): TGTGCCAGCAGCGTAGGCTGGGGGGGCACCGGGGAGCTGTTTTTT. Amino acids: CASSVGWGGTGELFF.

A single count supports this clone. The rearrangement uses TRBV29-1 and TRBJ2-7, with 7 positions matching TRBD2. Unmatched junction bases numbered 13, after V lost 3 bases and J lost 2 bases. Germline CDR1 reads SQVTM; CDR2 reads ANQGSEA. The CDR3 has 16 amino acids. The CDR3: CSVEWSRSGAAYEQYF. The CDR3 DNA is TGCAGCGTTGAGTGGTCTAGAAGCGGGGCTGCCTACGAGCAGTACTTC.

The chain carries TRBV28 and TRBJ1-2, with 9 bases identical to TRBD1. Trimming removed 4 bases from V and 7 bases from J; junction bases left unmatched: 10. The CDR3 is 15 amino acids. Germline lookup yields CDR1 MDHEN and CDR2 SYDVKM. The CDR3 DNA reads as TGTGCCAGCAGTTCCTCCCGGACAGGGGCTGGTGGCTACACCTTC. Protein sequence: CASSSSRTGAGGYTF.

The rearrangement links TRBV5-4 to TRBJ2-2; D is uncertain. This CDR3 is built from 12 residues. Germline V gives CDR1 SGHNT, CDR2 YYREEE (reference sequence). Trimming shortened V by 3 bases and J by 6 bases, and 6 bases separated the two germline ends. The CDR3 region is CASSSASGELFF. The CDR3 DNA reads TGTGCCAGCAGCTCCGCCTCCGGGGAGCTGTTTTTT.

V and J are TRBV15 and TRBJ2-4, with D tentatively TRBD1 (5 bases). The CDR3 has 14 amino acids. Germline V gives CDR1 LNHNV, CDR2 YYDKDF (reference sequence). Trimming shortened V by 11 bases and J by 8 bases, and 22 bases separated the two germline ends. The DNA of the CDR3 is TGTGCCGCCTGCGCGGATGGGGTAGGGGACATTCAGTACTTC. It encodes CAACADGVGDIQYF. The variable domain in full, with the rest retrieved from reference TRBV15 and TRBJ2-4, is DAMVIQNPRYQVTQFGKPVTLSCSQTLNHNVMYWYQQKSSQAPKLLFHYYDKDFNNEADTPDNFQSRRPNTSFCFLDIRSPGLGDTAMYLCAACADGVGDIQYFGAGTRLSVL.

Concerning this clone itself: In the same sample, other DNA sequences code for this CDR3. The genes are TRBV9 and TRBJ2-7; weak D call: TRBD2 (6 bases). CDR3 length: 14 residues. Per germline, CDR1 SGDLS and CDR2 YYNGEE. V was clipped by 3 bases and J by 4 bases, with 14 bases between them. Here the CDR3 reads CASSAGAGPYEQYF. Written as DNA, the CDR3 is TGTGCCAGCAGCGCCGGGGCGGGACCATACGAGCAGTACTTC. Full variable domain (outside the CDR3, taken from reference TRBV9 and TRBJ2-7): DSGVTQTPKHLITATGQRVTLRCSPRSGDLSVYWYQQSLDQGLQFLIQYYNGEERAKGNILERFSAQQFPDLHSELNLSSLELGDSALYFCASSAGAGPYEQYFGPGTRLTVT.

The CDR3 sequence: CASSLVRTISYNEQFF. CDR3 in DNA: TGTGCCAGCAGCTTAGTTCGGACAATCTCCTACAATGAGCAGTTCTTC. The V gene is TRBV11-2, the J gene TRBJ2-1; D perhaps matches TRBD1 (5 bases). Trimming took off 1 base at V and 0 bases at J, with 10 bases between the two ends. The length of the CDR3 is 16 residues. Germline loops: CDR1 SGHAT, CDR2 FQNNGV.

This clone was counted a single time. The chain couples TRBV5-1 to TRBJ1-4; possibly TRBD1 for D (5 bases). There are 14 residues in the CDR3. Trimming cost V 0 bases and J 5 bases, with 8 bases left between them. Germline V gene sequence: CDR1 SGHRS, CDR2 YFSETQ. DNA for the CDR3: TGCGCCAGCAGCTTGGGGGGGATCAATGAAAAACTGTTTTTT. Amino acids: CASSLGGINEKLFF.

The V and J genes are TRBV25-1 and TRBJ2-1; 11 bases are a match to TRBD1. V was clipped by 4 bases and J by 8 bases; unmatched bases: 7. The germline gives CDR1 MGHDK, CDR2 SYGVNS. The CDR3 is 15 residues long. In DNA form, the CDR3 reads TGTGCCAGCAGTGCCCCTGGGGACAGGGGGGATGAGCAGTTCTTC. The encoded protein is CASSAPGDRGDEQFF.

This clone was recorded only once. V gene TRBV9 combines with J gene TRBJ1-2, with D uncertain. This CDR3 is built from 13 residues. Trimming left V 4 bases short and J 5 bases short, with 12 bases between. Germline-derived CDR1 and CDR2 are SGDLS and YYNGEE. CDR3 loop: CASSLSSSYGYTF. The CDR3 DNA reads TGTGCCAGCAGCTTGAGCTCCTCTTATGGCTACACCTTC. The full variable domain, with the rest looked up from reference TRBV9 and TRBJ1-2, is DSGVTQTPKHLITATGQRVTLRCSPRSGDLSVYWYQQSLDQGLQFLIQYYNGEERAKGNILERFSAQQFPDLHSELNLSSLELGDSALYFCASSLSSSYGYTFGSGTRLTVV.

This chain joins TRBV7-9 and TRBJ1-1, with no clear D. This CDR3 is built from 13 residues. The V end lost 8 bases, the J end lost 10 bases, and 20 bases lay between the germline ends. Germline CDR1 and CDR2: SEHNR and FQNEAQ (reference sequence). The CDR3 reads CASLPPLSSSAFF. The CDR3 DNA follows: TGTGCCAGCCTACCCCCCCTCTCCAGCTCAGCTTTCTTT.

This chain links TRBV10-2 with TRBJ1-6; no firm D call. Per germline, CDR1 WSHSY and CDR2 SAAADI. This CDR3 is 15 amino acids long. V was pared by 2 bases and J by 0 bases, with 5 bases between. CDR3 protein: CASSEGPSYNSPLHF. CDR3 sequence (DNA): TGCGCCAGCAGTGAGGGCCCCTCCTATAATTCACCCCTCCACTTT.

This clone showed up just once. This chain connects TRBV7-2 to TRBJ2-3; TRBD2 matches at 8 bases. V was clipped by 5 bases and J by 6 bases; unmatched bases: 10. The CDR3 loop spans 15 amino acids. Looked up from germline, CDR1 is SGHTA and CDR2 is FQGNSA. The CDR3 is CASSHGTSGADTQYF. CDR3 coding DNA: TGTGCCAGCAGCCACGGGACTAGTGGGGCGGATACGCAGTATTTT.

V is TRBV11-2 and J is TRBJ2-7; maybe TRBD2 (6 bases). The length of the CDR3 is 15 residues. Germline V gene lookup returns CDR1 SGHAT and CDR2 FQNNGV. V lost 3 bases and J lost 0, with 12 bases in between. CDR3 protein: CASSFTGTFSYEQYF. The CDR3, as DNA: TGTGCCAGCAGCTTCACCGGGACTTTCTCCTACGAGCAGTACTTC. Combining the CDR3 with reference TRBV11-2 and TRBJ2-7 gives the whole variable domain EAGVAQSPRYKIIEKRQSVAFWCNPISGHATLYWYQQILGQGPKLLIQFQNNGVVDDSQLPKDRFSAERLKGVDSTLKIQPAKLEDSAVYLCASSFTGTFSYEQYFGPGTRLTVT.

CDR3 protein: CASSIRGEGPGELFF. Here the CDR3 DNA reads TGTGCCAGTAGTATTAGGGGGGAGGGCCCCGGGGAGCTGTTTTTT. This chain uses TRBV19 with TRBJ2-2, with D perhaps matching TRBD2 (7 bases). The CDR3 is 15 amino acids. V lost 3 bases and J 6 bases, leaving 14 bases between the germline ends. CDR1 is LNHDA and CDR2 is SQIVND in the germline V gene (reference sequence).

Regarding this clone: This CDR3 is also generated by other DNA sequences in the sample. The J gene is TRBJ2-2, the V gene TRBV5-6; 10 nucleotides match TRBD2. There are 16 residues in the CDR3. Germline CDR1 reads SGHDT; CDR2 reads YYEEEE. Trimming at V came to 0 bases and at J to 5 bases, leaving 4 bases not matched to a gene. The CDR3 DNA sequence: TGTGCCAGCAGCTTGGGGCTAGCGGGAGATACCGGGGAGCTGTTTTTT. Protein product: CASSLGLAGDTGELFF.